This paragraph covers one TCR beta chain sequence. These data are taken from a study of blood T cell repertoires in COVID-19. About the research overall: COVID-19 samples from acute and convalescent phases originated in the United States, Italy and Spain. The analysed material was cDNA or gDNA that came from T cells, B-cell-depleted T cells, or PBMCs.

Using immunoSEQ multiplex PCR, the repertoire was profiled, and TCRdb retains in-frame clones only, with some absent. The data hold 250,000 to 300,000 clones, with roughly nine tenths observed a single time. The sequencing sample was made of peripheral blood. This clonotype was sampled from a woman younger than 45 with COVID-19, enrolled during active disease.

The CDR3 sequence: CASSVSSSSYNSPLHF. The DNA of the CDR3 is TGTGCCAGCAGCGTCTCATCGAGCTCCTATAATTCACCCCTCCACTTT. The rearrangement links TRBV9 to TRBJ1-6; no reliable D call. This CDR3 spans 16 amino acids. Per the germline V gene, CDR1 is SGDLS and CDR2 is YYNGEE. V lost 2 bases, J lost 0 bases, and 9 bases lay in between. Filled out from reference TRBV9 and TRBJ1-6, the complete variable domain reads DSGVTQTPKHLITATGQRVTLRCSPRSGDLSVYWYQQSLDQGLQFLIQYYNGEERAKGNILERFSAQQFPDLHSELNLSSLELGDSALYFCASSVSSSSYNSPLHFGNGTRLTVT.